This note documents a single T cell receptor beta chain sequence. This sample stems from a study of cytomegalovirus exposure and HLA in healthy donors. Study-level information: Ancestry clustering placed roughly 86% of approximately 420 genotyped donors in the Caucasian-associated cluster.

The CDR3 runs 17 residues. The J segment lost 0 bases and the V segment lost 6 bases, leaving 11 bases of the junction unmatched. Per the germline V gene, CDR1 is LNHDA and CDR2 is SQIVND (reference sequence). PCR primers comprised 60 Vbeta and 13 Jbeta primers. Profiled with immunoSEQ multiplex PCR; TCRdb holds only in-frame clones, not every one. This sample carries tens of thousands of clones, roughly 80% of them seen once, and the ten largest clones take more than 1.3%. The V call is TRBV19, the J call TRBJ1-1; 9 positions agree with TRBD1. The source of this sequence is a male donor in good health and CMV-seronegative. Sequencing was done on a sample of PBMCs. CDR3 residues: CASRQTPGQGMNTEAFF. The CDR3 nucleotides read TGTGCCAGTAGACAAACTCCGGGACAGGGAATGAACACTGAAGCTTTCTTT.